What follows describes a single TCR beta chain. Its antigen remains unknown. The data belong to a study of shared clonotypes between healthy human individuals. At the level of the study: Each donor had three CD4 naive, three CD4 memory, two CD8 naive and one CD8 memory plate. Study-level results: Sampling included only blood; tissue repertoires likely differ. Non-shared clonotypes were found to have lower generation probabilities than the clonotypes that were shared by all four of the sorted-subset donors.

An assay was performed, and its level was deep. TCRdb's copy holds only in-frame clones and misses some; the assay was immunoSEQ multiplex PCR. The data show some 2 million clones, over 85% seen once. Germline lookup yields CDR1 SGHVS and CDR2 FQNEAQ. CDR3 length: 13 amino acids. V was cut by 5 bases and J by 6 bases, with 13 bases left in between. This chain joins TRBV7-8 and TRBJ1-1; no clear D gene. The receptor's source is a man younger than 30 in good health. Sequenced: naive CD4+ T cells sorted from blood. As to subset: CD45RA+ positively selected. DNA for the CDR3: TGTGCCAGCAGCCCCCCAAAGGGTGCTGAAGCTTTCTTT. Amino acids: CASSPPKGAEAFF.